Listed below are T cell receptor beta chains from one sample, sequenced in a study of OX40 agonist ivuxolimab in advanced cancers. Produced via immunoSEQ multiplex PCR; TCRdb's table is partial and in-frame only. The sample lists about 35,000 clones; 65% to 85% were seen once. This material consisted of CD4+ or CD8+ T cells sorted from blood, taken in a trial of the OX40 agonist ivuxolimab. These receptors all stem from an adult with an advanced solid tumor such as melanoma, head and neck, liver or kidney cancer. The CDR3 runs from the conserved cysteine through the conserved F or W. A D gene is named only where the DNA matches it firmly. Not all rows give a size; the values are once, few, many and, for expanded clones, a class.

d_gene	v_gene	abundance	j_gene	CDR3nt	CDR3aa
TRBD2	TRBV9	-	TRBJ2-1	TGTGCCAGCAGCGGTGGGACTAGCAGCTACAATGAGCAGTTCTTC	CASSGGTSSYNEQFF
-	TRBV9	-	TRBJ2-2	TGTGCCAGCAGCGGGTGGGGCGGGGGCTACACCGGGGAGCTGTTTTTT	CASSGWGGGYTGELFF
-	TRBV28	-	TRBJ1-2	TGTGCCAGCAAGAAAAGGTCCTATGGCTACACCTTC	CASKKRSYGYTF
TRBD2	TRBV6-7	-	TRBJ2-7	TGTGCCAGCAGTGAAACTAGCGGGATCTCCTACGAGCAGTACTTC	CASSETSGISYEQYF
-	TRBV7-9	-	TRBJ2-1	TGTGCCAGCAGCTCACGGGACTCCCCAACCTACAATGAGCAGTTCTTC	CASSSRDSPTYNEQFF
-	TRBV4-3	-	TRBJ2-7	TGCGCCAGCAGCCAAGGGGCAGTAGACTACGAGCAGTACTTC	CASSQGAVDYEQYF
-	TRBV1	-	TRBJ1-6	TGCACCAGCAGCCAGGATCGAATCGGCAGGGAAAATTCACCCCTCCACTTT	CTSSQDRIGRENSPLHF
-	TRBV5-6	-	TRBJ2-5	TGTGCCAGCAGCGGGGGACCGTACCAAGAGACCCAGTACTTC	CASSGGPYQETQYF
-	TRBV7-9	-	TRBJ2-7	TGTGCCAGCAGCCACCCAGACAGCCCCTACGAGCAGTACTTC	CASSHPDSPYEQYF
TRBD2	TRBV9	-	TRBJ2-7	TGTGCCAGCAGCGTAGCTACGGATAGCGGGGAATCCTACGAGCAGTACTTC	CASSVATDSGESYEQYF
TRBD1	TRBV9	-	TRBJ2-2	TGTGCCAGCAGCGTAGAAGGGGGCGCGACCACCGGGGAGCTGTTTTTT	CASSVEGGATTGELFF
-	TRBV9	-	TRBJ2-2	TGTGCCAGCAGCATAGCGCCTGACCTAGTAACCGGGGAGCTGTTTTTT	CASSIAPDLVTGELFF
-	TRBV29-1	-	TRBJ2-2	TGCAGCGTTGTTTTGGCGACAGCGAACACCGGGGAGCTGTTTTTT	CSVVLATANTGELFF
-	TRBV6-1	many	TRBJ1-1	TGTGCCAGCAGTCTTACAGAGAACACTGAAGCTTTCTTT	CASSLTENTEAFF
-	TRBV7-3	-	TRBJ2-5	TGTGCCAGCAGCCCGGACAGCCGACAAGAGACCCAGTACTTC	CASSPDSRQETQYF
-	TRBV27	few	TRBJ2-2	TGTGCCAGCAGCTGGAGCGGTTCCAGGTTTTTCGCCGGGGAGCTGTTTTTT	CASSWSGSRFFAGELFF
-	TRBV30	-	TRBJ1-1	TGTGCCTGGAGTATGGGGGAGGCTGAAGCTTTCTTT	CAWSMGEAEAFF
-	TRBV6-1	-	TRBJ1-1	TGTGCCAGCAGTGTCTGGTTGGGGACTGAAGCTTTCTTT	CASSVWLGTEAFF
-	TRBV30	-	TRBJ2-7	TGTGCCTGGAGTCTCGGGACCTTCGAGCAGTACTTC	CAWSLGTFEQYF
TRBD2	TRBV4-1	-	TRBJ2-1	TGCGCCAGCAGCCAGACAGGGGGACTAGCGGGAGGTTACAATGAGCAGTTCTTC	CASSQTGGLAGGYNEQFF
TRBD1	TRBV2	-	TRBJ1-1	TGTGCCAGCAGTCGAGACAGGGGGCGCGACACCTTCGTGGTAGGTGAAGCTTTCTTT	CASSRDRGRDTFVVGEAFF
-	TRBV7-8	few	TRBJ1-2	TGTGCCAGCAGCTTAGTTGGGACACTTAAAGATGGCTACACCTTC	CASSLVGTLKDGYTF
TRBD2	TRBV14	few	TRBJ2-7	TGTGCCAGCAGCCGTCTAGCGGGGAGGACCTACGAGCAGTACTTC	CASSRLAGRTYEQYF
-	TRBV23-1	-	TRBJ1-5	TGCGCCAGCAGCCAAACAACGAGATGGACAGCAACTAATCAGCCCCAGCATTTT	CASSQTTRWTATNQPQHF
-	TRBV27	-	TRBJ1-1	TGTGCCAGCAGTTTTGAAGGGGGTGGCACTGAAGCTTTCTTT	CASSFEGGGTEAFF
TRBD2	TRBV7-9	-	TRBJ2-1	TGTGCCAGCAGCTCGTTCACGTCGGGGGGGCTCGGGTACAATGAGCAGTTCTTC	CASSSFTSGGLGYNEQFF
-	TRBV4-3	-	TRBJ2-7	TGCGCCAGCAGCCAAGGTGGATCTAGTAAACCCTACGAGCAGTACTTC	CASSQGGSSKPYEQYF
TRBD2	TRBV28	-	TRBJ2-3	TGTGCCAGCAGCATAGCGGGAGGGTCCGATACGCAGTATTTT	CASSIAGGSDTQYF
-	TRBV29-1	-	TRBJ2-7	TGCAGCGTTGTGGGCAGCTCCTACGAGCAGTACTTC	CSVVGSSYEQYF
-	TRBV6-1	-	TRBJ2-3	TGTGCCAGCAGGAGTCCCAGCACAGATACGCAGTATTTT	CASRSPSTDTQYF
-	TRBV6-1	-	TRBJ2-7	TGTGCCAGCGAGGGATTCAATCCGTCCTACGAGCAGTACTTC	CASEGFNPSYEQYF
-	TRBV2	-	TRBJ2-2	TGTGCCAGCAGTTGGGGGCTGAACGGGGAGCTGTTTTTT	CASSWGLNGELFF
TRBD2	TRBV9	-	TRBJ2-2	TGTGCCAGCAGCCCACAAGCCCGGACTAGCATCCGCACCGGGGAGCTGTTTTTT	CASSPQARTSIRTGELFF
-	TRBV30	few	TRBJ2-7	TGTGCCTGGAGCCTCGCCCCAGCAGGGACCGAGCAGTACTTC	CAWSLAPAGTEQYF
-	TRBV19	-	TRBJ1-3	TGTGCCAGACAAGGACTGATCTCTGGAAACACCATATATTTT	CARQGLISGNTIYF
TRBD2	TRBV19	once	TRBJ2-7	TGTGCCAGTAGGATTACGCGGGGGGACACCTACGAGCAGTACTTC	CASRITRGDTYEQYF
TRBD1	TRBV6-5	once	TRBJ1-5	TGTGCCAGCAGTTACCAGGGGGTAGGTCAGCCCCAGCATTTT	CASSYQGVGQPQHF
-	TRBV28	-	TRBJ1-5	TGTGCCAGCGGAAAGGGGTACAGCAATCAGCCCCAGCATTTT	CASGKGYSNQPQHF
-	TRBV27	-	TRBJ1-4	TGTGCCAGCAGTTTAGGGTTAGGAAAACTGTTTTTT	CASSLGLGKLFF
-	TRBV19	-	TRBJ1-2	TGTGCCAGTAGTATCGTCGCCTCGGGAGGCTACACCTTC	CASSIVASGGYTF
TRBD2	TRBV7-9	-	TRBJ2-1	TGTGCCAGCAGCTATTATGGTCCTAGCGGGCGATTCAATGAGCAGTTCTTC	CASSYYGPSGRFNEQFF
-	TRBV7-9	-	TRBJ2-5	TGTGCCAGCAGCGTGGGCGGGCAAGAGACCCAGTACTTC	CASSVGGQETQYF
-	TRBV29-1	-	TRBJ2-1	TGCAGCGCCCAGGGGATCTGGGATGAGCAGTTCTTC	CSAQGIWDEQFF
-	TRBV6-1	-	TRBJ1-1	TGTGCCAGCAGTGAAAGTTCAACAGGGTGGGCTGAAGCTTTCTTT	CASSESSTGWAEAFF
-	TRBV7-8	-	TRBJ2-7	TGTGCCAGCAGCTCGGGACCTACAGAACAGTACTTC	CASSSGPTEQYF